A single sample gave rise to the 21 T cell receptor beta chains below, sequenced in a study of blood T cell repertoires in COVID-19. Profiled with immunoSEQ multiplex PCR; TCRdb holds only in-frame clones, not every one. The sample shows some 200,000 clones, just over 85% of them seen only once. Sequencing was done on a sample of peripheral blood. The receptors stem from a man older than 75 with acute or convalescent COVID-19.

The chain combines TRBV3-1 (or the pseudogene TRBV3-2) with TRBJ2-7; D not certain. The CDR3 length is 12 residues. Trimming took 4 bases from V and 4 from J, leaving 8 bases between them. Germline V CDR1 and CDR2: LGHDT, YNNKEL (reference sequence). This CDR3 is CASSPFGYEQYF. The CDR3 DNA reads TGTGCCAGCAGCCCCTTCGGGTACGAGCAGTACTTC.

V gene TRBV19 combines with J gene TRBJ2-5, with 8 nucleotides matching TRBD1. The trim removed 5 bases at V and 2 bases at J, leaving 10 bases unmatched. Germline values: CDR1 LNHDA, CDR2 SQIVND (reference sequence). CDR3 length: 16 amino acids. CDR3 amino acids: CASSDRGTGRQETQYF. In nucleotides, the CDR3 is TGTGCCAGTAGTGACCGCGGGACAGGACGACAAGAGACCCAGTACTTC.

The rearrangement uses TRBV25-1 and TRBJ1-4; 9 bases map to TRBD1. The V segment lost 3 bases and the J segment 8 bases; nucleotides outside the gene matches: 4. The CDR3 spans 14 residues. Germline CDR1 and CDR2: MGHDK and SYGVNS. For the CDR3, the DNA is TGTGCCAGCAGTGAGGGGGACAGGGACGAAAAACTGTTTTTT. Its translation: CASSEGDRDEKLFF.

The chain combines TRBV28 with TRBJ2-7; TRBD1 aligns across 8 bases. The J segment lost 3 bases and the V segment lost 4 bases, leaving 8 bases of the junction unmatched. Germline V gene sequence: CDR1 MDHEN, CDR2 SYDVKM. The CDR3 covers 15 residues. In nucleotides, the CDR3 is TGTGCCAGCAGTTCGGTAGGACAGGGAAGCTACGAGCAGTACTTC. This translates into CASSSVGQGSYEQYF.

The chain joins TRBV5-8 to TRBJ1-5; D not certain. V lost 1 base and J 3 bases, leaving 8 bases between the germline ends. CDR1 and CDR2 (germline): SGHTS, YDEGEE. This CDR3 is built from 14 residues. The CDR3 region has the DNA TGTGCCAGCAGCTTGACGGACTACAATCAGCCCCAGCATTTT. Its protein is CASSLTDYNQPQHF. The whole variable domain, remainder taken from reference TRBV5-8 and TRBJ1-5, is EAGVTQSPTHLIKTRGQQATLRCSPISGHTSVYWYQQALGLGLQFLLWYDEGEERNRGNFPPRFSGRQFPNYSSELNVNALELEDSALYLCASSLTDYNQPQHFGDGTRLSIL.

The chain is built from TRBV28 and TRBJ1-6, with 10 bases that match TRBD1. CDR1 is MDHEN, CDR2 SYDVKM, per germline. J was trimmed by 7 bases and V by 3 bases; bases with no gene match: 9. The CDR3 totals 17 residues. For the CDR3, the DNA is TGTGCCAGCAGTTTTCCCGGGACAGGGGTGCGGAATTCACCCCTCCACTTT. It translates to CASSFPGTGVRNSPLHF.

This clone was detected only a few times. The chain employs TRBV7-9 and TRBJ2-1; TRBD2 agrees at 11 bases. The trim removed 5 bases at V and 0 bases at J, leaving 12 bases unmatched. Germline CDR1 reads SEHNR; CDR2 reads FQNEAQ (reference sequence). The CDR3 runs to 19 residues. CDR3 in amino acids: CASSPRGASGRSSYNEQFF. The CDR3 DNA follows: TGTGCCAGCAGCCCCAGGGGGGCTAGCGGGAGGAGCTCCTACAATGAGCAGTTCTTC.

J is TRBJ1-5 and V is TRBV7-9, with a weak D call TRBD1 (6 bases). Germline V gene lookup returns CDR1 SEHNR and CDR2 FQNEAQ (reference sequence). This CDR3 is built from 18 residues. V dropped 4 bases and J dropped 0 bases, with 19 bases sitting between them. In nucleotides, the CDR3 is TGTGCCAGCAGCTCCCGAAGGTTGGACAGACCTAGCAATCAGCCCCAGCATTTT. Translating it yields CASSSRRLDRPSNQPQHF.

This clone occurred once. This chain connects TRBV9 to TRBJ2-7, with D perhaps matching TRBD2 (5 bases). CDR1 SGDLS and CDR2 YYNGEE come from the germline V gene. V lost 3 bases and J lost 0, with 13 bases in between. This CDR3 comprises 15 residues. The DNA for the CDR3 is TGTGCCAGCAGCGCCGGACTCCAAAGCTCCTACGAGCAGTACTTC. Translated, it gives CASSAGLQSSYEQYF.

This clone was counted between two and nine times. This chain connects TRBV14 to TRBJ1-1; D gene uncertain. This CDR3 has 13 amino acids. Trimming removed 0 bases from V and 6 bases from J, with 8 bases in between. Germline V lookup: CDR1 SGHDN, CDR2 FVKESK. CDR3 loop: CASSQDYPSEAFF. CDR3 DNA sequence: TGTGCCAGCAGCCAAGACTATCCCTCTGAAGCTTTCTTT.

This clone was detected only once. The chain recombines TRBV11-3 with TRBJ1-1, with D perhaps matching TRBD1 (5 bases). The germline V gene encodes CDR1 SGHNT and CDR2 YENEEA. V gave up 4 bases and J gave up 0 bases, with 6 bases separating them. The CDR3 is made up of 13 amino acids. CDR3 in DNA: TGTGCCAGCAGCTCGGACATGAACACTGAAGCTTTCTTT. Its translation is CASSSDMNTEAFF. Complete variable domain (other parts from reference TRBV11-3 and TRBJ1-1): EAGVVQSPRYKIIEKKQPVAFWCNPISGHNTLYWYLQNLGQGPELLIRYENEEAVDDSQLPKDRFSAERLKGVDSTLKIQPAELGDSAVYLCASSSDMNTEAFFGQGTRLTVV.

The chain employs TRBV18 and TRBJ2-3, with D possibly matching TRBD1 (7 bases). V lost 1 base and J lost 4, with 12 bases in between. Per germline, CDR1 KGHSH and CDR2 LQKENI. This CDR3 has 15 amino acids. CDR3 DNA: TGTGCCAGCTCACCACAGCAGGGGGAGGCAGATACGCAGTATTTT. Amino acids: CASSPQQGEADTQYF. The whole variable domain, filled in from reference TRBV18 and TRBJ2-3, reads NAGVMQNPRHLVRRRGQEARLRCSPMKGHSHVYWYRQLPEEGLKFMVYLQKENIIDESGMPKERFSAEFPKEGPSILRIQQVVRGDSAAYFCASSPQQGEADTQYFGPGTRLTVL.

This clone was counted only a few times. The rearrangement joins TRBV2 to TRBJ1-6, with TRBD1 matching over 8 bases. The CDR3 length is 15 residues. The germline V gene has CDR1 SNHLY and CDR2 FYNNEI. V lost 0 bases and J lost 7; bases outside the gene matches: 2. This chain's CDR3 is CASSEAGQANSPLHF. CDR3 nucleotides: TGTGCCAGCAGTGAAGCGGGACAGGCAAATTCACCCCTCCACTTT.

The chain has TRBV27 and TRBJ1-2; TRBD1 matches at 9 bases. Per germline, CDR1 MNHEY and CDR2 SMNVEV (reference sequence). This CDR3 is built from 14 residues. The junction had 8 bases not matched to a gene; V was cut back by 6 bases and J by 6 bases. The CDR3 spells CASRGQGRPDGYTF. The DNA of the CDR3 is TGTGCCAGCAGGGGACAGGGACGGCCCGATGGCTACACCTTC.

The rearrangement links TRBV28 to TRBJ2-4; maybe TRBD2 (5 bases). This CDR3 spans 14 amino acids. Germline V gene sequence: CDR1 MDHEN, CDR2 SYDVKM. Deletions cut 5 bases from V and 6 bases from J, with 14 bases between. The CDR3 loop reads CASSPGGLGNIQYF. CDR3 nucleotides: TGTGCCAGCAGTCCCGGCGGGCTGGGAAACATTCAGTACTTC.

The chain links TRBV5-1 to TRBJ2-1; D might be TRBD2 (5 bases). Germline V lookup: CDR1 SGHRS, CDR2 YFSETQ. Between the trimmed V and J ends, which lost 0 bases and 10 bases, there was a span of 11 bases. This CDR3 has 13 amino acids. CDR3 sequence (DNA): TGCGCCAGCAGCTTGGGTATAGCGCGGGAGCAGTTCTTC. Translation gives CASSLGIAREQFF.

CDR3 sequence: CASSFHWGDEQFF. DNA of the CDR3: TGTGCCAGCAGCTTTCATTGGGGGGATGAGCAGTTCTTC. The chain is built from TRBV11-3 and TRBJ2-1; tentatively, D is TRBD2 (6 bases). The V gene's germline CDR1 is SGHNT and CDR2 YENEEA. The CDR3 length is 13 residues. V was cut by 3 bases and J by 8 bases, with 11 bases left in between.

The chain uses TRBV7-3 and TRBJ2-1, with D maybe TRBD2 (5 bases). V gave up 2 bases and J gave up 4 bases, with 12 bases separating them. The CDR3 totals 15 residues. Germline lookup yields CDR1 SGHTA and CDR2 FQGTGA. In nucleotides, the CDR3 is TGTGCCAGCAGCTTATCATACGGAGGATACAATGAGCAGTTCTTC. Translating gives CASSLSYGGYNEQFF.

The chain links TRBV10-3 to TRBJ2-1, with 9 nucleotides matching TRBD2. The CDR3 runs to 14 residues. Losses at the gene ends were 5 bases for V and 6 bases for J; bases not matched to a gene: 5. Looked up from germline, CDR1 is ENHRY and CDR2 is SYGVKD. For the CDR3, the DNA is TGTGCCATCAGTCGGGGGACTAGCCTCAATGAGCAGTTCTTC. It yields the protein CAISRGTSLNEQFF.

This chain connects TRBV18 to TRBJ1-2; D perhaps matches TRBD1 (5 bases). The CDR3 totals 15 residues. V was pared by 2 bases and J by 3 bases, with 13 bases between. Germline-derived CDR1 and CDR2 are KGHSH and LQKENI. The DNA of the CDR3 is TGTGCCAGCTCACCATCCGTCTCGGGGGACTATGGCTACACCTTC. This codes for CASSPSVSGDYGYTF.

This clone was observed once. This chain's CDR3 is CASSHPGLAGPEKQYF. CDR3 nucleotides: TGTGCCAGCAGCCACCCCGGACTAGCGGGCCCGGAAAAGCAGTACTTC. The chain is built from TRBV4-2 and TRBJ2-7, with TRBD2 identical over 11 bases. Germline V gene data show CDR1 as LGHNA and CDR2 as YNFKEQ. V trimming: 3 bases; J trimming: 8 bases; junction bases outside the gene matches: 12. The CDR3 length is 16 residues.